This T cell receptor beta chain was observed in a study of CD8+CD57+ T cells in acquired aplastic anemia. For CDR3 and TCR beta VDJ profiling, genomic DNA was the template used. TCRdb reprocessed the reads with MiXCR, giving one entry per CDR3 protein. Counted here are about 180,000 distinct CDR3 sequences, around 63% occurring once; the ten biggest clones make up about 44%. Regarding this clonotype: Its cognate antigen is unknown.

Whole-study results and caveats: Some 28 CD8+ CDR3 sequences occurred in both the patients and the controls.

The V end lost 4 bases, the J end lost 4 bases, and 8 bases lay between the germline ends. Looked up from germline, CDR1 is ENHRY and CDR2 is SYGVKD. CDR3 size: 12 residues. All sequencing subjects had displayed CD8+CD57+ cell expansion on flow cytometry. Every patient presented with severe acquired aplastic anemia. None of the patients had been given any therapy when their blood was sampled. This chain uses TRBV10-3 with TRBJ2-7; no definite D call. Specimen: sorted CD4+, CD8+, or CD8+CD57+ T cells (not recorded which) from PBMCs. This clonotype was sampled from a human donor with aplastic anemia. Here the CDR3 DNA reads TGTGCCATCAGTGGGCCTATATACGAGCAGTACTTC. Its protein product is CAISGPIYEQYF.